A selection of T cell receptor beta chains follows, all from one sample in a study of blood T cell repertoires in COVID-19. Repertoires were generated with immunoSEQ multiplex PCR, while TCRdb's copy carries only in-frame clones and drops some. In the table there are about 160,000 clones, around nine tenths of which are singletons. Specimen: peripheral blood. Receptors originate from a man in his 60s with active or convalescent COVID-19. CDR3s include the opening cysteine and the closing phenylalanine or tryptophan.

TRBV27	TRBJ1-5	CASSSFRDSLQHF
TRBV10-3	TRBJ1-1	CAISELQGETEAFF
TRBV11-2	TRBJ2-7	CASGLGGTYEQYF
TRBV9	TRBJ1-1	CASSRRDRGNTEAFF
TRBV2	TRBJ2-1	CASSVGLQFF
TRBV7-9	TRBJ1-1	CASSRDRGGGTEAFF
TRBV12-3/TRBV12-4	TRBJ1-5	CASSQWSQPQHF
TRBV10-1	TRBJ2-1	CASSGTSGGEQFF
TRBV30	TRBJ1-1	CAWNRGMNTEAFF
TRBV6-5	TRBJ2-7	CASSYTVSYEQYF
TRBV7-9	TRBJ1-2	CASTHEGGAIYGYTF
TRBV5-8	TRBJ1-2	CASSLEGQATGYTF
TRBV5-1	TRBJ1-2	CASSLGITNSSPNYGYTF
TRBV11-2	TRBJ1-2	CASSAGPNYGYTF
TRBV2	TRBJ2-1	CASRALAGGNNEQFF
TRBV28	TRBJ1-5	CASSSNNQPQHF
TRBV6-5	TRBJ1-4	CASRRDWRAEKLFF
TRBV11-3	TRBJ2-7	CASSLDTGTKQYF
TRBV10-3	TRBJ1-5	CAIRQTGDSNQPQHF
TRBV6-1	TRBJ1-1	CASSEEQGAGTEAFF
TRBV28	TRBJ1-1	CASSYLDLEAFF
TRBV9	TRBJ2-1	CASPVRGVLAGVGNEQFF
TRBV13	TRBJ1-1	CASSPGQGSTEAFF
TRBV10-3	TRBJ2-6	CAISVTGGAAGANVLTF
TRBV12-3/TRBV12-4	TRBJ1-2	CASSLAGRYGYTF
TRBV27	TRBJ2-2	CASSLRPAGGRTGELFF
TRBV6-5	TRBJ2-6	CASSYSGAPGANVLTF
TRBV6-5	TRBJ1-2	CASSPTGGLGYGYTF
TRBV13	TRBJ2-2	CASSLGLAGARGTGELFF
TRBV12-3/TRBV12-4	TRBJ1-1	CASSFGGNTEAFF
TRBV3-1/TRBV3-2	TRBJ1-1	CASSQRRDLGGAEAFF
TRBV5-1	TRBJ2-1	CASSLTGTSGHNEQFF
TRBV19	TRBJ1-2	CASSLTGTGTYGYTF
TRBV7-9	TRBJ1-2	CASSLQGAYGYTF
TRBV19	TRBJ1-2	CASSISEAGGYGYTF
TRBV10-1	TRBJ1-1	CASSDRGNTEAFF
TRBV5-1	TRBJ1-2	CASSSQRDSTSHGYTF
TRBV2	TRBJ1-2	CARTKGQSYGYTF
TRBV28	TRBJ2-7	CASKDSQNPYEQYF
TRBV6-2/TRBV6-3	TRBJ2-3	CASSYYYTQYF
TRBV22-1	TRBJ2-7	CPGSALETLDPSYEQYF
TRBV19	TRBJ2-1	CASSIVGGTYNEQFF
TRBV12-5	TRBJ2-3	CASGSPMGLAGTGDTQYF
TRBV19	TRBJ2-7	CASSIGRQGSYEQYF
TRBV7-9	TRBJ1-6	CASSLVASSYNSPLHF
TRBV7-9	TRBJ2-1	CASSLGIHGAYNEQFF
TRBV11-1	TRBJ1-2	CASSLDGGSHYGYTF
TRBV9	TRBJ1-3	CASSVGQLTSGNTIYF
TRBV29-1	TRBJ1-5	CSADPYRQRIVWGNQPQHF